A single sample is the source of the 20 T cell receptor beta chains below, sequenced in a study of beta chain features in type 1 diabetes. Study results and caveats: In all four CD4+ subsets, TCRB CDR3 length was significantly, moderately reduced in type 1 diabetes.

The authors reverse transcribed all of the isolated RNA, so sequencing captured expressed TCRB transcripts. The repertoire was sequenced with immunoSEQ multiplex PCR; TCRdb's copy has only in-frame clones and lacks some. There are 640,000 or so clones in the sample; 10% to 15% occur only once, and 0.022% lies in the top ten. What these receptors recognize is not known. Material for sequencing was naive CD4+ T cells from blood. These receptors all stem from a man between 18 and 29 years old with type 1 diabetes.

V gene TRBV28 combines with J gene TRBJ1-4; D remains unclear. CDR3 length: 15 amino acids. V was cut by 3 bases and J by 0 bases, with 8 bases left in between. Germline CDR1 is MDHEN and CDR2 is SYDVKM. The CDR3 loop reads CASSFEGATNEKLFF. CDR3 DNA sequence: TGTGCCAGCAGTTTTGAAGGCGCAACTAATGAAAAACTGTTTTTT.

This chain connects TRBV15 to TRBJ1-4, with TRBD1 as a possible D gene (5 bases). Trimming cost V 0 bases and J 4 bases, with 12 bases left between them. The CDR3 spans 16 residues. CDR1 LNHNV and CDR2 YYDKDF come from the germline V gene (reference sequence). In DNA, the CDR3 is TGTGCCACCAGCAGAGATCGGGGCAGCCTTAATGAAAAACTGTTTTTT. Amino acid sequence: CATSRDRGSLNEKLFF.

This clone was detected only a few times. The chain employs TRBV30 and TRBJ2-5; D is unresolved. The CDR3 has 14 amino acids. V dropped 3 bases and J dropped 4 bases, with 15 bases sitting between them. Germline V lookup: CDR1 GTSNPN, CDR2 SVGIG (reference sequence). Written as DNA, the CDR3 is TGTGCCTGGAGCTTCAACAGCCCCACAGAGACCCAGTACTTC. It translates to CAWSFNSPTETQYF.

The chain recombines TRBV2 with TRBJ2-3; tentatively, D is TRBD1 (6 bases). The CDR3 runs to 13 residues. V gave up 3 bases and J gave up 6 bases, with 10 bases separating them. Germline loops: CDR1 SNHLY, CDR2 FYNNEI. The CDR3: CASSDQGPDTQYF. The CDR3 coding sequence is TGTGCCAGCAGTGACCAGGGGCCGGATACGCAGTATTTT. Complete variable domain (other parts from reference TRBV2 and TRBJ2-3): EPEVTQTPSHQVTQMGQEVILRCVPISNHLYFYWYRQILGQKVEFLVSFYNNEISEKSEIFDDQFSVERPDGSNFTLKIRSTKLEDSAMYFCASSDQGPDTQYFGPGTRLTVL.

A few counts support this clone. This chain connects TRBV9 to TRBJ1-1; 7 bases are a match to TRBD1. This CDR3 is built from 15 residues. CDR1 SGDLS and CDR2 YYNGEE come from the germline V gene. V gave up 0 bases and J gave up 5 bases; unmatched junction bases: 7. The CDR3 sequence is CASSVGGTVETEAFF. CDR3 in DNA: TGTGCCAGCAGCGTAGGAGGGACAGTGGAAACTGAAGCTTTCTTT.

This clone was recorded a few times. The chain carries TRBV23-1 and TRBJ2-1, with TRBD1 as a possible D gene (5 bases). TRBV23-1 is reported as an ORF; its role is uncertain. This CDR3 is built from 17 residues. V lost 3 bases and J 1 base, leaving 16 bases between the germline ends. The CDR3, as DNA: TGCGCCAGCAGTCATGGGGCCACCTACTCTTCCTACAATGAGCAGTTCTTC. As protein: CASSHGATYSSYNEQFF.

This clone was seen more than once but under ten times. The rearrangement joins TRBV5-4 to TRBJ2-3; D remains ambiguous. CDR3 length: 12 amino acids. Between the trimmed V and J ends, which lost 5 bases and 4 bases, there was a span of 8 bases. Germline lookup yields CDR1 SGHNT and CDR2 YYREEE (reference sequence). The CDR3 loop reads CASSGSADTQYF. CDR3 DNA sequence: TGTGCCAGCAGTGGATCGGCAGATACGCAGTATTTT.

In its sample, this clone was seen a few times. The chain carries TRBV29-1 and TRBJ2-7; D unclear. Trimming cost V 3 bases and J 5 bases, with 8 bases left between them. The CDR3 extends over 11 amino acids. Germline CDR1 reads SQVTM; CDR2 reads ANQGSEA. CDR3 in amino acids: CSVDGRNEQYF. CDR3 sequence (DNA): TGCAGCGTTGACGGTAGGAACGAGCAGTACTTC.

V and J are TRBV18 and TRBJ2-3; D ambiguous. In germline, CDR1 is KGHSH, CDR2 LQKENI. The CDR3 contains 13 residues. V was cut by 3 bases and J by 3 bases, with 7 bases left in between. Here the CDR3 reads CASSPGLTDTQYF. The CDR3 DNA reads TGTGCCAGCTCACCGGGATTGACAGATACGCAGTATTTT.

This chain joins TRBV5-1 and TRBJ2-1; D unresolved. The CDR3 runs to 10 residues. Deletions cut 7 bases from V and 4 bases from J, with 3 bases between. Per germline, CDR1 SGHRS and CDR2 YFSETQ. CDR3 sequence: CASGYNEQFF. CDR3 nucleotide sequence: TGCGCCAGCGGTTACAATGAGCAGTTCTTC.

This clone was counted a few times. This rearrangement joins TRBV5-1 to TRBJ2-5, with 10 bases matching TRBD1. Looked up from germline, CDR1 is SGHRS and CDR2 is YFSETQ. J was trimmed by 5 bases and V by 5 bases; bases with no gene match: 9. CDR3 length: 15 amino acids. CDR3 region: CASRPRPGQGETQYF. For the CDR3, the DNA is TGCGCCAGCAGGCCCCGCCCGGGACAGGGGGAGACCCAGTACTTC.

The rearrangement joins TRBV7-2 to TRBJ2-7, with 15 positions matching TRBD2. J was trimmed by 3 bases and V by 5 bases; bases with no gene match: 5. The CDR3 extends over 16 amino acids. Germline CDR1 SGHTA, CDR2 FQGNSA. The CDR3 DNA reads as TGTGCCAGCAGCCCCCAGGGACTAGCGGGGGGCTACGAGCAGTACTTC. Translation gives CASSPQGLAGGYEQYF. Based on the CDR3 plus reference TRBV7-2 and TRBJ2-7, the full variable domain is GAGVSQSPSNKVTEKGKDVELRCDPISGHTALYWYRQSLGQGLEFLIYFQGNSAPDKSGLPSDRFSAERTGGSVSTLTIQRTQQEDSAVYLCASSPQGLAGGYEQYFGPGTRLTVT.

The chain is built from TRBV7-9 and TRBJ1-5; the D gene is possibly TRBD1 (5 bases). The V gene lost 0 bases and the J gene lost 4 bases, with 13 bases spanning the gap. The germline CDR1 and CDR2 sequences are SEHNR and FQNEAQ (reference sequence). The CDR3 totals 16 residues. The CDR3 is CASSLAAAPGNQPQHF. CDR3 coding DNA: TGTGCCAGCAGCTTAGCCGCCGCGCCAGGGAATCAGCCCCAGCATTTT.

The V and J genes are TRBV2 and TRBJ1-6, with 9 bases matching TRBD1. This CDR3 is 14 amino acids long. V lost 4 bases to trimming and J lost 5 bases; unmatched junction nucleotides: 0. Germline V gene lookup returns CDR1 SNHLY and CDR2 FYNNEI. The CDR3 bases are TGTGCCAGCAGTGGGACAGGGGATAATTCACCCCTCCACTTT. Residues: CASSGTGDNSPLHF.

The V call is TRBV7-9, the J call TRBJ1-1; D might be TRBD1 (5 bases). CDR3 length: 14 amino acids. In germline, CDR1 is SEHNR, CDR2 FQNEAQ (reference sequence). V lost 2 bases and J lost 5, with 12 bases in between. The CDR3, as DNA: TGTGCCAGCAGCTTACAGGGTCTGGGTACTGAAGCTTTCTTT. Encoded protein: CASSLQGLGTEAFF.

Here the CDR3 DNA reads TGTGCCAGCAGTTTATACCAGAGGTATGGCTACACCTTC. It is translated as CASSLYQRYGYTF. This chain uses TRBV28 with TRBJ1-2; D is undetermined. The germline CDR1 and CDR2 sequences are MDHEN and SYDVKM. The CDR3 covers 13 residues. Trimming pared 1 base from V and 5 bases from J, leaving 8 bases between.

This sequence joins TRBV29-1 and TRBJ2-5; possible D gene TRBD1, 5 bases. Germline assignment: CDR1 SQVTM and CDR2 ANQGSEA. Between the trimmed V and J ends, which lost 3 bases and 1 base, there was a span of 12 bases. This CDR3 comprises 14 residues. In DNA form, the CDR3 reads TGCAGCGTTGACTCGCGACAGTTCCAAGAGACCCAGTACTTC. Protein: CSVDSRQFQETQYF.

This clone was recorded a few times. V and J are TRBV18 and TRBJ2-7; tentatively, D is TRBD2 (6 bases). The CDR3 spans 14 residues. Trimming removed 2 bases at V and 3 bases at J, with 11 bases between. Per germline, CDR1 KGHSH and CDR2 LQKENI. The CDR3 spells CASSPMGLNYEQYF. DNA for the CDR3: TGTGCCAGCTCACCAATGGGACTCAACTACGAGCAGTACTTC.

The chain employs TRBV28 and TRBJ2-7, with 8 bases lining up with TRBD2. Trimming took 5 bases from V and 1 from J; bases not matched to a gene: 4. There are 14 residues in the CDR3. Germline CDR1 is MDHEN and CDR2 is SYDVKM. This CDR3 reads CASSPAGASYEQYF. As DNA, the CDR3 is TGTGCCAGCAGTCCAGCGGGGGCTTCCTACGAGCAGTACTTC.

This clone was seen a few times. The chain carries TRBV6-5 and TRBJ2-7; D call uncertain. The V end was cut by 6 bases, the J end by 3 bases, with 15 bases between. There are 14 residues in the CDR3. The germline V gene has CDR1 MNHEY and CDR2 SVGAGI. CDR3 amino acids: CASRTSYTSYEQYF. The CDR3 region has the DNA TGTGCCAGCAGGACCAGTTACACCAGCTACGAGCAGTACTTC.